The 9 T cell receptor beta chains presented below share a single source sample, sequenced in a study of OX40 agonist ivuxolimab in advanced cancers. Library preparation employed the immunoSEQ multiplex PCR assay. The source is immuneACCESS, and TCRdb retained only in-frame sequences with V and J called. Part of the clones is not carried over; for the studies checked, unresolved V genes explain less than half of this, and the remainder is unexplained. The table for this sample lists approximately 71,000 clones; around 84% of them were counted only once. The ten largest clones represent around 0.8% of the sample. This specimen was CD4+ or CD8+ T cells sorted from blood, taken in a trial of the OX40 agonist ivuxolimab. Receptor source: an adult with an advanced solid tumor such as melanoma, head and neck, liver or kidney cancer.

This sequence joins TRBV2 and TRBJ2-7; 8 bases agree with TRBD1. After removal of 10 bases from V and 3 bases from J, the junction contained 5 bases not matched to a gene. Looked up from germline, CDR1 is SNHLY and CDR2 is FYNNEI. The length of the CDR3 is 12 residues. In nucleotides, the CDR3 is TGTGCCAACGGACAGGGAAACTACGAGCAGTACTTC. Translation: CANGQGNYEQYF. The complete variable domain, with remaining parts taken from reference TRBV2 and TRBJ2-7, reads EPEVTQTPSHQVTQMGQEVILRCVPISNHLYFYWYRQILGQKVEFLVSFYNNEISEKSEIFDDQFSVERPDGSNFTLKIRSTKLEDSAMYFCANGQGNYEQYFGPGTRLTVT.

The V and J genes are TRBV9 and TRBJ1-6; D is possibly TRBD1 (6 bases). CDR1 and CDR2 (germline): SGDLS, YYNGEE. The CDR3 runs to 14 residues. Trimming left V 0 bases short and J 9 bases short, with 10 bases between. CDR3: CASSVDRVGSPLHF. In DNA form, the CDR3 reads TGTGCCAGCAGCGTAGACAGGGTTGGTTCACCCCTCCACTTT.

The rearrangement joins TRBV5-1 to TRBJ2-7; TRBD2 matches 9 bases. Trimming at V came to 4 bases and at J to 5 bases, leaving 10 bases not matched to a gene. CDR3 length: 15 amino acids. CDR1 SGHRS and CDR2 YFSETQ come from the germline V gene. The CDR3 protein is CASSVSGSTLNEQYF. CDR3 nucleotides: TGCGCCAGCAGCGTTAGCGGGAGTACTCTTAACGAGCAGTACTTC. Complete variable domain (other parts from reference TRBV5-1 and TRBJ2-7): KAGVTQTPRYLIKTRGQQVTLSCSPISGHRSVSWYQQTPGQGLQFLFEYFSETQRNKGNFPGRFSGRQFSNSRSEMNVSTLELGDSALYLCASSVSGSTLNEQYFGPGTRLTVT.

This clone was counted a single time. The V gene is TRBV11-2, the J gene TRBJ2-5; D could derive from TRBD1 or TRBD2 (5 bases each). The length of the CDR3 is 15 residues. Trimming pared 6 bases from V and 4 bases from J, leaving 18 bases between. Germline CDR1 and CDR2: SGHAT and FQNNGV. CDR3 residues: CASSLAGRGVETQYF. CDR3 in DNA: TGTGCCAGCAGTCTAGCAGGTAGAGGGGTAGAGACCCAGTACTTC.

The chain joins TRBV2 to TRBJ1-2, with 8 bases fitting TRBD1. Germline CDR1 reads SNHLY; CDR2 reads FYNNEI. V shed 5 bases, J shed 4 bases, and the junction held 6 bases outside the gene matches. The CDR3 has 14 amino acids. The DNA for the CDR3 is TGTGCCAGCAGTTTGGACAGGGAGGGCTATGGCTACACCTTC. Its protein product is CASSLDREGYGYTF. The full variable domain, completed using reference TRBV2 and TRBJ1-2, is EPEVTQTPSHQVTQMGQEVILRCVPISNHLYFYWYRQILGQKVEFLVSFYNNEISEKSEIFDDQFSVERPDGSNFTLKIRSTKLEDSAMYFCASSLDREGYGYTFGSGTRLTVV.

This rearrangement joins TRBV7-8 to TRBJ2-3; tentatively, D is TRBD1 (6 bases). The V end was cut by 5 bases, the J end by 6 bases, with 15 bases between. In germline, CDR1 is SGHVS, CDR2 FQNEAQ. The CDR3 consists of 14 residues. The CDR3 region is CASSRGSGSDTQYF. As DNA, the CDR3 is TGTGCCAGCAGCAGGGGGTCAGGGTCGGATACGCAGTATTTT.

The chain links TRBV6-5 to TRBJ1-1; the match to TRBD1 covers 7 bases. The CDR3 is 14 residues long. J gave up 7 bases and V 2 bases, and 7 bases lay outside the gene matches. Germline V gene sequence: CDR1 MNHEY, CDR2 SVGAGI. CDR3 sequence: CASSYRYRGVEAFF. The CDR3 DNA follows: TGTGCCAGCAGTTACCGATACAGGGGAGTTGAAGCTTTCTTT.

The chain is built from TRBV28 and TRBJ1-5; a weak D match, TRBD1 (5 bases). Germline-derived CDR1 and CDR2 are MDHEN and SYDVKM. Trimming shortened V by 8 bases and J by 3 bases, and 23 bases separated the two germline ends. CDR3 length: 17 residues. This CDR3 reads CASYPWVRGLDNQPQHF. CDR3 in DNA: TGTGCCAGCTACCCTTGGGTAAGGGGTTTAGACAATCAGCCCCAGCATTTT. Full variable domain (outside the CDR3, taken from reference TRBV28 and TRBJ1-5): DVKVTQSSRYLVKRTGEKVFLECVQDMDHENMFWYRQDPGLGLRLIYFSYDVKMKEKGDIPEGYSVSREKKERFSLILESASTNQTSMYLCASYPWVRGLDNQPQHFGDGTRLSIL.

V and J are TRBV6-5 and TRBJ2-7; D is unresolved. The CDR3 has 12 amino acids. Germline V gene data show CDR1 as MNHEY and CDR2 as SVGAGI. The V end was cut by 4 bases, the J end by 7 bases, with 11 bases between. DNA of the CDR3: TGTGCCAGCAGTTGGGAACGGACGGAGCAGTACTTC. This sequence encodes CASSWERTEQYF.